This T cell receptor beta chain came from a study of blood T cell repertoires in COVID-19 (dated by TCRdb to 2020 to 2022). With respect to the entire study: The collaborator samples originated in the United States, Italy and Spain and spanned the acute and convalescent phases of COVID-19. The prospective study material was composed of cDNA or gDNA derived from T cells, B-cell-depleted T cells, or PBMCs. Deeply sampled blood TCRbeta repertoires from subjects exposed to, actively infected with, or recovered from COVID-19 were included in the dataset. Nearly every sample came with metadata listing a de-identified subject ID, COVID-19 status, age in years and sex. Where available, HLA class I and class II types were obtained from metadata supplied by the sample provider rather than from assay-based typing. The samples were drawn from two sources: the first 160 participants of the ongoing ImmuneRACE study, and 1,200 or so subjects contributed by 6 global collaborators. The repertoires were released in a freely available public database intended as a resource for research on the immune response to SARS-CoV-2.

Broad study findings and their caveats: How much clinical and demographic metadata was included differed by source and by participant, and the metadata was provided uncurated.

The junction shows trimming of 3 bases on V and 1 base on J, and the gene matches do not reach 8 bases of it. CDR1 MDHEN and CDR2 SYDVKM are derived from the germline V gene. Including the terminal cysteine and phenylalanine, the CDR3 comprises 17 residues. Only the CDR3 DNA stays, 51 bases, in frame from base 1. Remarks on this clone: The antigen it recognizes is unknown. No base quality values were provided; no much bigger clone lies one nucleotide off.

Whole blood was collected in K2EDTA tubes by collaborating institutions according to the institutions' own protocols. For TCRbeta analysis, collaborator samples were shipped as frozen whole blood, as isolated PBMCs, or as DNA extracted from either sample type. TCRbeta CDR3 regions were amplified from genomic DNA using the immunoSEQ Assay, a bias-controlled multiplex PCR. In the source study's methods: The number of nucleated cells in each sample was estimated from the amplification of reference gene primers within the assay. Sequence reads were collapsed and filtered to measure the absolute abundance of every unique TCRbeta CDR3 rearrangement. For each sample, productive Simpson clonality was calculated as the square root of Simpson's diversity index across productive rearrangements. TCRdb took over this immuneACCESS table, retaining in-frame rearrangements with V and J assigned. Such tables are incomplete; in checked studies, under half of the missing clones stem from an unresolved V gene, and the remainder is unexplained. The D gene and trimming were derived from the DNA, and the V and J assignments and clone size from that table. Here the sample has about 190,000 clones; around 89% occur a single time. The top ten constitute roughly 0.56% of the sample.

This chain joins TRBV28 to TRBJ1-5; a stretch of 8 junction bases matches TRBD1. This receptor was identified in a man over 45 with acute or convalescent COVID-19. Sequences were obtained from peripheral blood. The nucleotide sequence reads as follows: TGTGCCAGCAGTTTGGGGGGGACAGGCGGAAGCAATCAGCCCCAGCATTTT. Its product reads: CASSLGGTGGSNQPQHF.